Sequencing of this TCR beta chain was carried out in a study of T cell responses to AZD1222 COVID-19 vaccine. Profiling relied on immunoSEQ multiplex PCR, and the TCRdb table lists in-frame clones only, not all of them. The data contain about 210,000 clones, roughly 94% of them singletons. For this clone: Its antigen is currently unknown.

Points from the study as a whole: Among the donors, most were white British and more were female, and clonal diversity was possibly underestimated. Repertoire sampling occurred only after the peak T cell response. Spike-specific TCRs gained breadth and depth after people received two AZD1222 doses. Baseline serology detected seropositivity in only six or seven AZD1222 recipients.

The CDR3 has 14 amino acids. Per germline, CDR1 MGHRA and CDR2 YSYEKL. The V gene lost 0 bases and the J gene lost 9 bases, with 12 bases spanning the gap. The sequencing used peripheral blood, collected 28 days after the second dose of the MenACWY control vaccine. This TCR was sampled from an adult who received the MenACWY meningococcal vaccine as a control. V gene TRBV4-1 combines with J gene TRBJ2-1; maybe TRBD2 (6 bases). The CDR3 DNA is TGCGCCAGCAGCCAAGATCGCGCGGGGTCTGAGCAGTTCTTC. Translation gives CASSQDRAGSEQFF.